The 8 T cell receptor beta chains given below trace back to one sample, sequenced in a study of blood T cell repertoires in COVID-19. The method was immunoSEQ multiplex PCR; TCRdb's version includes in-frame clones alone and lacks a portion of them. Of more than 350,000 clones in the sample, about 89% were seen once. The sequenced material came from peripheral blood. The receptors stem from a woman aged 25 to 45 with COVID-19, enrolled during active disease.

The chain combines TRBV19 with TRBJ2-7, with a tentative D call TRBD1 (5 bases). The V and J ends lost 4 bases and 2 bases respectively, with 15 bases between them. CDR1 is LNHDA, CDR2 SQIVND, per germline (reference sequence). CDR3 length: 15 amino acids. CDR3 sequence: CASSKGAKGAYEQYF. The DNA of the CDR3 is TGTGCCAGTAGTAAAGGGGCCAAAGGAGCCTACGAGCAGTACTTC. Supplemented by reference TRBV19 and TRBJ2-7, the full variable domain reads DGGITQSPKYLFRKEGQNVTLSCEQNLNHDAMYWYRQDPGQGLRLIYYSQIVNDFQKGDIAEGYSVSREKKESFPLTVTSAQKNPTAFYLCASSKGAKGAYEQYFGPGTRLTVT.

The chain employs TRBV3-1 (or the pseudogene TRBV3-2) and TRBJ1-1; tentative D call: TRBD1 (5 bases). The CDR3 sequence is 15 residues long. The V end was cut by 1 base, the J end by 2 bases, with 11 bases between. Germline V CDR1 and CDR2: LGHDT, YNNKEL (reference sequence). The CDR3 region is CASSQVGGGNTEAFF. In DNA, the CDR3 is TGTGCCAGCAGCCAAGTCGGGGGGGGTAACACTGAAGCTTTCTTT.

The gene calls are TRBV11-3 and TRBJ2-5; a weak D match, TRBD1 (6 bases). Trimming shortened V by 4 bases and J by 2 bases, and 11 bases separated the two germline ends. The CDR3 length is 14 residues. CDR1 is SGHNT, CDR2 YENEEA, per germline. In DNA, the CDR3 is TGTGCCAGCAGCTCGACAGGAGCTCAAGAGACCCAGTACTTC. This translates into CASSSTGAQETQYF.

The chain carries TRBV5-1 and TRBJ2-1; TRBD2 matches 11 bases. CDR1 and CDR2 (germline): SGHRS, YFSETQ. The CDR3 is 16 residues long. V lost 5 bases to trimming and J lost 8 bases; unmatched junction nucleotides: 12. CDR3 protein: CASSSPGTSGLDEQFF. The CDR3 region has the DNA TGCGCCAGCAGTTCGCCAGGGACTAGCGGCCTCGATGAGCAGTTCTTC.

The J gene is TRBJ2-7, the V gene TRBV19; weak D call: TRBD2 (6 bases). With 1 base removed from V and 5 bases from J, the gap between germline ends came to 15 bases. The germline V gene encodes CDR1 LNHDA and CDR2 SQIVND (reference sequence). CDR3 length equals 15 residues. The CDR3 protein is CASSIGRSGSNEQYF. CDR3 nucleotides: TGTGCCAGTAGTATAGGTCGTAGCGGCTCAAACGAGCAGTACTTC.

The sample holds one count of this clone. The CDR3 here is CASSPGTGRGYTF. The CDR3 region has the DNA TGTGCCAGTAGTCCAGGGACAGGGCGTGGCTACACCTTC. The chain carries TRBV19 and TRBJ1-2, with 9 bases aligning to TRBD1. The junction had 5 bases not matched to a gene; V was cut back by 5 bases and J by 7 bases. Looked up from germline, CDR1 is LNHDA and CDR2 is SQIVND (reference sequence). The CDR3 consists of 13 residues.

This clone was picked up one time. V gene TRBV10-3 combines with J gene TRBJ1-6, with 8 bases identical to TRBD1. Trimming removed 7 bases from V and 5 bases from J; junction bases left unmatched: 1. The CDR3 length is 13 residues. CDR1 and CDR2 (germline): ENHRY, SYGVKD. In DNA form, the CDR3 reads TGTGCCATCAAGACAGGGGATAATTCACCCCTCCACTTT. Its protein is CAIKTGDNSPLHF.

The chain couples TRBV4-2 to TRBJ2-1; 12 bases align to TRBD2. There are 21 residues in the CDR3. The V and J ends lost 4 bases and 0 bases, in that order; junction bases with no gene match: 16. Germline V gene data show CDR1 as LGHNA and CDR2 as YNFKEQ. The CDR3 protein is CASSLLLSGTSGRSSYNEQFF. For the CDR3, the DNA is TGTGCCAGCAGCCTCCTACTCTCCGGGACTAGCGGGCGGAGCTCCTACAATGAGCAGTTCTTC.